This entry lists 10 T cell receptor beta chains sequenced from one sample in a study of blood T cell repertoires in COVID-19. Using immunoSEQ multiplex PCR, the repertoire was profiled, and TCRdb retains in-frame clones only, with some absent. The sample includes 100,000 or so clones, around 90% of them seen just once. Sequenced material: peripheral blood. The receptors come from a woman aged 45-60 years in a cohort sampled during active COVID-19.

CDR3 loop: CASSQAGTGGVGYGYTF. DNA for the CDR3: TGCGCCAGCAGCCAAGCCGGGACAGGGGGCGTTGGCTATGGCTACACCTTC. This chain joins TRBV4-1 and TRBJ1-2; 12 bases are a match to TRBD1. CDR3 length: 17 residues. The J segment lost 4 bases and the V segment lost 1 base, leaving 7 bases of the junction unmatched. In germline, CDR1 is MGHRA, CDR2 YSYEKL.

The chain couples TRBV10-1 to TRBJ2-3; possibly TRBD1 for D (5 bases). The ends were cut back, 6 bases at V and 1 base at J, with 17 bases in the middle. The V gene's germline CDR1 is WNHNN and CDR2 SYGVQD (reference sequence). This CDR3 contains 16 residues. The CDR3 bases are TGCGCCAGCAGCCCAGACCCCTTCAGGGGCACAGATACGCAGTATTTT. It translates to CASSPDPFRGTDTQYF.

Only one count was recorded for this clone. The chain has TRBV6-5 and TRBJ1-4, with D perhaps TRBD1 (6 bases). The CDR3 sequence is 15 residues long. The germline V and J ends were trimmed by 4 bases and 7 bases, with 16 bases remaining between them. Germline values: CDR1 MNHEY, CDR2 SVGAGI. The CDR3 region is CASSSLGGAGEKLFF. In DNA, the CDR3 is TGTGCCAGCAGTTCCCTAGGGGGGGCGGGTGAAAAACTGTTTTTT.

This clone rates as large (0.1 to 1%). This chain uses TRBV5-1 with TRBJ2-7; D might be TRBD2 (5 bases). This CDR3 region has 16 residues. V shed 0 bases and J shed 2 bases, with 15 bases lying between them. CDR1 is SGHRS and CDR2 is YFSETQ in the germline V gene. In DNA form, the CDR3 reads TGCGCCAGCAGCTTGGATACTAGTTCCTCCACCTACGAGCAGTACTTC. This codes for CASSLDTSSSTYEQYF.

The rearrangement links TRBV14 to TRBJ2-7, with D unresolved. CDR3 length: 11 amino acids. The germline V gene encodes CDR1 SGHDN and CDR2 FVKESK. Between the trimmed V and J ends, which lost 4 bases and 4 bases, there was a span of 5 bases. The CDR3 here is CASSPRYEQYF. The CDR3 bases are TGTGCCAGCAGCCCTCGGTACGAGCAGTACTTC.

The V gene is TRBV5-1, the J gene TRBJ2-7, with D maybe TRBD1 (5 bases). CDR1 is SGHRS and CDR2 is YFSETQ in the germline V gene. The CDR3 has 14 residues. With 2 bases removed from V and 2 bases from J, the gap between germline ends came to 11 bases. CDR3 sequence (DNA): TGCGCCAGCAGCTTAACGACAGAACCCTACGAGCAGTACTTC. It codes for CASSLTTEPYEQYF. The whole variable domain, remainder taken from reference TRBV5-1 and TRBJ2-7, is KAGVTQTPRYLIKTRGQQVTLSCSPISGHRSVSWYQQTPGQGLQFLFEYFSETQRNKGNFPGRFSGRQFSNSRSEMNVSTLELGDSALYLCASSLTTEPYEQYFGPGTRLTVT.

This chain joins TRBV7-9 and TRBJ2-7; 7 nucleotides agree with TRBD1. Germline V gene data show CDR1 as SEHNR and CDR2 as FQNEAQ (reference sequence). With 3 bases clipped from V and 1 base from J, the junction kept 6 bases outside the gene matches. This CDR3 is 15 amino acids long. This CDR3 is CASSLWTGGSYEQYF. The CDR3 nucleotides read TGTGCCAGCAGCTTGTGGACAGGAGGATCCTACGAGCAGTACTTC. The whole variable domain, filled in from reference TRBV7-9 and TRBJ2-7, reads DTGVSQNPRHKITKRGQNVTFRCDPISEHNRLYWYRQTLGQGPEFLTYFQNEAQLEKSRLLSDRFSAERPKGSFSTLEIQRTEQGDSAMYLCASSLWTGGSYEQYFGPGTRLTVT.

The chain is built from TRBV7-2 and TRBJ2-3; D unclear. Per germline, CDR1 SGHTA and CDR2 FQGNSA. This CDR3 is built from 14 residues. V dropped 1 base and J dropped 0 bases, with 5 bases sitting between them. The CDR3: CASSLDKSTDTQYF. The CDR3 DNA reads as TGTGCCAGCAGCTTAGACAAGAGCACAGATACGCAGTATTTT.

The chain has TRBV3-1 (or the pseudogene TRBV3-2) and TRBJ1-2; D gene ambiguous. V lost 1 base and J 8 bases, leaving 8 bases between the germline ends. Germline-derived CDR1 and CDR2 are LGHDT and YNNKEL (reference sequence). There are 12 residues in the CDR3. The CDR3 reads CASSQGGRGYTF. Here the CDR3 DNA reads TGTGCCAGCAGCCAAGGAGGTCGGGGCTACACCTTC.

The gene calls are TRBV4-2 and TRBJ2-5, with D tentatively TRBD1 (6 bases). The CDR3 has 14 amino acids. Trimming cost V 1 base and J 7 bases, with 13 bases left between them. Germline CDR1 LGHNA, CDR2 YNFKEQ. The CDR3 sequence: CASSQGVQGWTQYF. DNA of the CDR3: TGTGCCAGCAGCCAAGGGGTACAGGGTTGGACCCAGTACTTC.